The present entry profiles one T cell receptor beta chain with its context. Its matching antigen is unknown. Libraries were prepared by immunoSEQ multiplex PCR; TCRdb keeps only in-frame clonotypes and omits some of them. The sample consists of around 80,000 clones, under 95% of them appearing once. The CDR3 loop spans 13 amino acids. The V and J ends lost 7 bases and 6 bases respectively, with 16 bases between them. The sample is drawn from a study of brain T cells in children with intractable seizures. Whole-study results and caveats: Patients' HCMV serostatus was unknown; virus specificity rests on CDR3 similarity alone.

This chain connects TRBV12-3 or TRBV12-4 to TRBJ2-7; D might be TRBD1 (5 bases). The material sequenced was peripheral blood, taken at surgery. This clonotype originated in a girl aged 2-10 years with Rasmussen encephalitis and intractable seizures. The CDR3 DNA reads as TGTGCCAGCAAACAGGACACCGCCCGCGAGCAGTACTTC. Residues: CASKQDTAREQYF.